Listed here are 27 T cell receptor beta chains from one sample, sequenced in a study of identical twins. One entry per CDR3 protein, called by TCRdb with MiXCR from the 5' RACE reads. Counted here are approximately 94,000 distinct CDR3 sequences, about 6.1% occurring once; the ten biggest clones make up about an eighth. The specimen was memory T cells sorted from blood. All receptors derive from a woman in her forties or fifties in good health.

The table lists this clonotype with many counts. This rearrangement joins TRBV9 to TRBJ2-1; D remains unclear. The CDR3 extends over 15 amino acids. Germline CDR1 reads SGDLS; CDR2 reads YYNGEE. V dropped 3 bases and J dropped 4 bases, with 14 bases sitting between them. Here the CDR3 reads CASSEGSLGYNEQFF. CDR3 in DNA: TGTGCCAGCAGCGAGGGCTCGCTGGGATACAATGAGCAGTTCTTC.

This clonotype was recorded at least ten times. The chain employs TRBV28 and TRBJ1-4, with a weak D call TRBD1 (5 bases). The length of the CDR3 is 17 residues. Trimming shortened V by 7 bases and J by 0 bases, and 18 bases separated the two germline ends. Germline V lookup: CDR1 MDHEN, CDR2 SYDVKM. The CDR3: CASKSGRIVATNEKLFF. CDR3 DNA sequence: TGTGCCAGCAAATCGGGACGGATAGTTGCAACTAATGAAAAACTGTTTTTT. Looking up the rest from reference TRBV28 and TRBJ1-4 gives the full variable domain: DVKVTQSSRYLVKRTGEKVFLECVQDMDHENMFWYRQDPGLGLRLIYFSYDVKMKEKGDIPEGYSVSREKKERFSLILESASTNQTSMYLCASKSGRIVATNEKLFFGSGTQLSVL.

Notes on this clonotype: One junction end does not reproduce the germline sequence, and a read error may be involved. The chain carries TRBV6-1 and TRBJ2-7; weak D call: TRBD2 (6 bases). The CDR3 totals 10 residues. CDR1 and CDR2 from the germline V gene are MNHNS and SASEGT. The CDR3 is CASWEARNYF. The CDR3 DNA reads as TGTGCCAGCTGGGAGGCAAGAAATTATTTC.

The chain has TRBV3-1 and TRBJ2-1; unclear D gene. CDR3 length: 12 residues. V was clipped by 2 bases and J by 9 bases, with 8 bases between them. Germline CDR1 reads LGHDT; CDR2 reads YNNKEL (reference sequence). The CDR3 reads CASSQLKAEQFF. The CDR3 coding sequence is TGTGCCAGCAGCCAATTAAAGGCTGAGCAGTTCTTC.

This clonotype was seen at least ten times. V and J are TRBV20-1 and TRBJ2-3; 8 bases align to TRBD2. This CDR3 spans 14 amino acids. The trim removed 6 bases at V and 3 bases at J, leaving 8 bases unmatched. Per germline, CDR1 DFQATT and CDR2 SNEGSKA (reference sequence). The CDR3 nucleotides read TGCAGTGCCTCAGCGGGAGAACCGACAGATACGCAGTATTTT. Its protein product is CSASAGEPTDTQYF.

Only a few counts were recorded for this clonotype. The chain carries TRBV10-3 and TRBJ2-1; 11 bases map to TRBD2. V gave up 6 bases and J gave up 4 bases; unmatched junction bases: 2. CDR1 and CDR2 from the germline V gene are ENHRY and SYGVKD. The CDR3 is 14 amino acids. CDR3 amino acids: CAIRTSGGYNEQFF. CDR3 nucleotides: TGTGCCATCAGAACTAGCGGGGGTTACAATGAGCAGTTCTTC.

There are many counts of this clonotype. The chain's CDR3 is CSASRANEQFF. The DNA of the CDR3 is TGCAGTGCTTCCAGGGCTAATGAGCAGTTCTTC. The chain is built from TRBV20-1 and TRBJ2-1; D is perhaps TRBD1 (5 bases). Germline CDR1 and CDR2: DFQATT and SNEGSKA (reference sequence). V gave up 5 bases and J gave up 7 bases, with 9 bases separating them. The CDR3 is 11 amino acids.

In its sample, this clonotype was seen many times. CDR3 coding DNA: TGTGCCAGCAGCCAGAGTAGGGGGCGAAATTCACCCCTCCACTTT. Translated: CASSQSRGRNSPLHF. This chain uses TRBV14 with TRBJ1-6, with 7 bases lining up with TRBD1. Losses at the gene ends were 3 bases for V and 7 bases for J; bases not matched to a gene: 6. The CDR3 sequence is 15 residues long. Germline V gives CDR1 SGHDN, CDR2 FVKESK.

Remarks on this clonotype: Germline is not matched at one junction end, which may reflect a read error. The chain is built from TRBV12-3 or TRBV12-4 and TRBJ2-3; TRBD2 matches 9 bases. The CDR3 runs to 15 residues. The CDR3 is CASSFGGTSTYTQYF. The CDR3 region has the DNA TGTGCCAGCAGTTTTGGGGGGACTAGCACATATACGCAGTATTTT.

This clonotype has just a few counts. The genes are TRBV7-8 and TRBJ1-1, with D perhaps matching TRBD1 (5 bases). The CDR3 contains 15 residues. V shed 3 bases and J shed 1 base, with 12 bases lying between them. Per the germline V gene, CDR1 is SGHVS and CDR2 is FQNEAQ. CDR3 sequence (DNA): TGTGCCAGCAGCTTGGGAGGGGCGTGGAACACTGAAGCTTTCTTT. This translates into CASSLGGAWNTEAFF.

The sample holds many counts of this clonotype. The chain has TRBV27 and TRBJ2-3; maybe TRBD1 (5 bases). This CDR3 is built from 15 residues. The V end lost 6 bases, the J end lost 0 bases, and 13 bases lay between the germline ends. Germline-derived CDR1 and CDR2 are MNHEY and SMNVEV (reference sequence). CDR3 nucleotide sequence: TGTGCCAGCAGGGAAGTAGGGGCTAGCACAGATACGCAGTATTTT. It translates to CASREVGASTDTQYF.

J is TRBJ2-7 and V is TRBV24-1, with 7 bases aligning to TRBD2. The trim removed 1 base at V and 2 bases at J, leaving 16 bases unmatched. Germline CDR1 and CDR2: KGHDR and SFDVKD. The CDR3 is 19 residues long. The CDR3 DNA reads TGTGCCACCAGTGATTTTCGTGAAGGGCGGGAGAAGCTAACCTACGAGCAGTACGTC. This encodes CATSDFREGREKLTYEQYV.

V and J are TRBV5-1 and TRBJ2-7; tentatively, D is TRBD1 (6 bases). This CDR3 has 14 residues. CDR1 is SGHRS, CDR2 YFSETQ, per germline. With 4 bases removed from V and 4 bases from J, the gap between germline ends came to 15 bases. DNA of the CDR3: TGCGCCAGCAGCACGGGACAAGTGTTGTACGAGCAGTACTTC. Its protein product is CASSTGQVLYEQYF.

This clonotype was picked up many times. The chain uses TRBV6-1 and TRBJ2-1, with D unclear. From germline, CDR1 is MNHNS and CDR2 SASEGT. The V end lost 2 bases, the J end lost 5 bases, and 13 bases lay between the germline ends. The CDR3 runs to 15 residues. The chain's CDR3 is CASSETSEPHNEQFF. The CDR3 DNA reads TGTGCCAGCAGTGAAACGAGCGAACCCCACAATGAGCAGTTCTTC.

Comment on this clonotype: Given a much more abundant clone one base away, this may be a read error. The J gene is TRBJ1-4, the V gene TRBV20-1; a weak D match, TRBD1 (5 bases). This CDR3 has 15 residues. In germline, CDR1 is DFQATT, CDR2 SNEGSKA (reference sequence). The DNA of the CDR3 is TGCAGTGCCCCCAGGGCCGGGCGAACTAATGAAAATCTGTTTTTT. It codes for CSAPRAGRTNENLFF.

V and J are TRBV6-2 or TRBV6-3 and TRBJ1-1; TRBD1 aligns across 8 bases. The CDR3 length is 16 residues. With V trimmed by 0 bases and J by 4 bases, 7 bases remained unmatched. Germline V gene sequence: CDR1 MNHEY, CDR2 SVGEGT. The CDR3 spells CASSYSSGQGITEAFF. The CDR3 region has the DNA TGTGCCAGCAGTTACTCTTCTGGACAGGGAATCACTGAAGCTTTCTTT.

Many counts were recorded for this clonotype. J is TRBJ2-1 and V is TRBV7-2; 11 nucleotides align to TRBD2. CDR1 and CDR2 from the germline V gene are SGHTA and FQGNSA. J lost 2 bases, V lost 4 bases, and 16 bases had no gene match. The CDR3 loop spans 20 amino acids. CDR3 DNA: TGTGCCAGCAGCTCCCGTATCGGGACTAGCGGTAGGATACCCTACAATGAGCAGTTCTTC. Translating gives CASSSRIGTSGRIPYNEQFF.

The chain recombines TRBV3-1 with TRBJ2-3; 15 nucleotides match TRBD2. CDR1 and CDR2 from the germline V gene are LGHDT and YNNKEL (reference sequence). The CDR3 covers 19 residues. V was pared by 5 bases and J by 0 bases, with 9 bases of the junction left unmatched. CDR3 sequence (DNA): TGTGCCAGCAGCTTCCTGGGACTAGCGGGGGGCTCTAGCACAGATACGCAGTATTTT. Translation: CASSFLGLAGGSSTDTQYF.

The gene calls are TRBV4-1 and TRBJ1-1, with a tentative D call TRBD1 (6 bases). V lost 4 bases and J lost 0, with 9 bases in between. Germline-derived CDR1 and CDR2 are MGHRA and YSYEKL. The CDR3 sequence is 14 residues long. CDR3 loop: CASSPGTLNTEAFF. The CDR3, as DNA: TGCGCCAGCAGCCCAGGGACATTGAACACTGAAGCTTTCTTT.

This clonotype was seen ten or more times. The chain employs TRBV21-1 and TRBJ2-7. TRBV21-1 is annotated as a pseudogene. This CDR3 comprises 14 residues. The CDR3 loop is CASSKGNSSYEQYV. In nucleotides, the CDR3 is TGTGCCAGCAGCAAAGGCAATAGCTCCTACGAGCAGTACGTC.

In its sample, this clonotype was seen many times. The V call is TRBV11-2, the J call TRBJ2-6; D not resolved. The CDR3 is 13 residues long. V lost 1 base and J 9 bases, leaving 7 bases between the germline ends. Germline values: CDR1 SGHAT, CDR2 FQNNGV. The CDR3 coding sequence is TGTGCCAGCAGCTTAGGGGGTTTCAACGTCCTGACTTTC. Its translation is CASSLGGFNVLTF. The variable domain in full, completed from reference TRBV11-2 and TRBJ2-6, reads EAGVAQSPRYKIIEKRQSVAFWCNPISGHATLYWYQQILGQGPKLLIQFQNNGVVDDSQLPKDRFSAERLKGVDSTLKIQPAKLEDSAVYLCASSLGGFNVLTFGAGSRLTVL.

This clonotype appeared many times. The chain uses TRBV5-1 and TRBJ2-5, with 7 bases matching TRBD2. Trimming cost V 4 bases and J 2 bases; bases outside gene matches: 8. The CDR3 totals 15 residues. Germline V gives CDR1 SGHRS, CDR2 YFSETQ. CDR3 amino acids: CASSLMGGGQETQYF. The CDR3 region has the DNA TGCGCCAGCAGCCTAATGGGGGGGGGACAAGAGACCCAGTACTTC.

This clonotype was counted at least ten times. The chain is built from TRBV3-1 and TRBJ1-3, with 7 bases fitting TRBD1. CDR3 length equals 16 residues. Trimming at V came to 1 base and at J to 2 bases, leaving 5 bases not matched to a gene. The germline gives CDR1 LGHDT, CDR2 YNNKEL (reference sequence). The CDR3 DNA sequence: TGTGCCAGCAGCCAAGGAGCCGGGACAGCTGGAAACACCATATATTTT. Protein: CASSQGAGTAGNTIYF.

In this sample, this clonotype turned up many times. This chain uses TRBV12-3 or TRBV12-4 with TRBJ1-5; TRBD1 might be the D (6 bases). V lost 1 base and J lost 5, with 12 bases in between. This CDR3 contains 15 residues. CDR3 coding DNA: TGTGCCAGCAGTTTAGGGCAGGGGCCCTATCAGCCCCAGCATTTT. It yields the protein CASSLGQGPYQPQHF.

This clonotype was observed many times. The chain links TRBV9 to TRBJ2-2; 11 nucleotides agree with TRBD2. Germline-derived CDR1 and CDR2 are SGDLS and YYNGEE. The length of the CDR3 is 19 residues. Trimming cost V 3 bases and J 6 bases; bases outside gene matches: 16. The CDR3 DNA reads TGTGCCAGCAGCGCAAGACCCGGGACTAGCGGCACTCGGGCCGGGGAGCTGTTTTTT. Translation: CASSARPGTSGTRAGELFF.

This clonotype was picked up many times. The J gene is TRBJ2-2, the V gene TRBV5-5; no firm D call. Germline CDR1 reads SGHKS; CDR2 reads YYEKEE (reference sequence). The CDR3 is made up of 17 amino acids. V lost 0 bases and J 4 bases, leaving 16 bases between the germline ends. CDR3: CASSLVKAGSGTGELFF. CDR3 sequence (DNA): TGTGCCAGCAGCTTGGTAAAGGCCGGCTCCGGCACCGGGGAGCTGTTTTTT. Full variable domain (missing parts from reference TRBV5-5 and TRBJ2-2): DAGVTQSPTHLIKTRGQQVTLRCSPISGHKSVSWYQQVLGQGPQFIFQYYEKEERGRGNFPDRFSARQFPNYSSELNVNALLLGDSALYLCASSLVKAGSGTGELFFGEGSRLTVL.

The V gene is TRBV5-5, the J gene TRBJ1-1, with D possibly TRBD1 on 5 matching bases. Trimming took 0 bases from V and 8 from J, leaving 17 bases between them. This CDR3 has 15 amino acids. The germline CDR1 and CDR2 sequences are SGHKS and YYEKEE (reference sequence). The chain's CDR3 is CASSLEDIIRGEAFF. CDR3 nucleotide sequence: TGTGCCAGCAGCTTGGAGGACATTATAAGGGGAGAAGCTTTCTTT.